The 27 T cell receptor beta chains in this list originate from one sample, sequenced in a study of spatial heterogeneity in lung cancer. Time point meaning: sample taken at primary tumor resection. Sequencing of whole RNA from tumor, nontumor lung or frozen PBMC involved no sorting. MiXCR, applied by TCRdb to the 5' RACE reads, yields one record per CDR3 protein. The top ten clones hold 4.6% of a sample with more than 75,000 distinct CDR3 sequences, roughly 12% of them seen once. The sample here was PBMCs, taken at surgery. These receptors came from a male donor with early-stage non-small cell lung cancer.

This clonotype was seen more than once but under ten times. The chain employs TRBV7-2 and TRBJ2-3, with D perhaps TRBD2 (5 bases). The V and J ends lost 5 bases and 0 bases respectively, with 15 bases between them. The CDR3 spans 16 residues. Germline-derived CDR1 and CDR2 are SGHTA and FQGNSA. CDR3 in DNA: TGTGCCAGCAGCCTTCGGAGCGGTACTAGCACAGATACGCAGTATTTT. As protein: CASSLRSGTSTDTQYF.

This clonotype occurred many times. This chain connects TRBV3-1 to TRBJ2-6; 7 bases are a match to TRBD1. Germline loops: CDR1 LGHDT, CDR2 YNNKEL (reference sequence). This CDR3 has 18 amino acids. V lost 3 bases to trimming and J lost 2 bases; unmatched junction nucleotides: 10. The chain's CDR3 is CASSHVARGPPGANVLTF. DNA for the CDR3: TGTGCCAGCAGCCATGTTGCGAGGGGGCCCCCTGGGGCCAACGTCCTGACTTTC.

This clonotype was recorded a few times. The rearrangement links TRBV7-8 to TRBJ2-3; D ambiguous. The V end was cut by 5 bases, the J end by 6 bases, with 18 bases between. Germline lookup yields CDR1 SGHVS and CDR2 FQNEAQ. This CDR3 contains 15 residues. In DNA form, the CDR3 reads TGTGCCAGCAGCCCCGACGGTAGGGCCTGGGATACGCAGTATTTT. Its translation is CASSPDGRAWDTQYF. Based on the CDR3 plus reference TRBV7-8 and TRBJ2-3, the full variable domain is GAGVSQSPRYKVAKRGQDVALRCDPISGHVSLFWYQQALGQGPEFLTYFQNEAQLDKSGLPSDRFFAERPEGSVSTLKIQRTQQEDSAVYLCASSPDGRAWDTQYFGPGTRLTVL.

In this sample, this clonotype turned up many times. V gene TRBV7-3 combines with J gene TRBJ2-3; 9 nucleotides align to TRBD2. CDR3 size: 14 residues. Trimming cost V 5 bases and J 5 bases; bases outside gene matches: 5. Germline values: CDR1 SGHTA, CDR2 FQGTGA. CDR3 DNA sequence: TGTGCCAGCAGCGATAGCGGGGGTGGAGATACGCAGTATTTT. Its protein product is CASSDSGGGDTQYF.

There are a few counts of this clonotype. CDR3 in amino acids: CASRKTDSGNQPQHF. The CDR3 DNA sequence: TGTGCCAGCAGGAAAACCGACAGTGGCAATCAGCCCCAGCATTTT. V usage is TRBV2 and J usage is TRBJ1-5, with a weak D call TRBD1 (5 bases). Germline loops: CDR1 SNHLY, CDR2 FYNNEI. The CDR3 loop spans 15 amino acids. V shed 6 bases and J shed 2 bases, with 14 bases lying between them.

This clonotype was seen a handful of times. V gene TRBV4-2 combines with J gene TRBJ2-6; D remains unclear. Trimming shortened V by 3 bases and J by 1 base, and 10 bases separated the two germline ends. CDR1 LGHNA and CDR2 YNFKEQ come from the germline V gene. CDR3 length: 16 residues. The DNA of the CDR3 is TGTGCCAGCAGCCATCTCTCACCTTCTGGGGCCAACGTCCTGACTTTC. Its translation: CASSHLSPSGANVLTF.

In this sample, this clonotype turned up many times. This chain joins TRBV2 and TRBJ1-2; 9 bases fit TRBD1. The CDR3 spans 13 residues. The V segment lost 1 base and the J segment 12 bases; nucleotides outside the gene matches: 6. CDR1 SNHLY and CDR2 FYNNEI come from the germline V gene. CDR3 nucleotides: TGTGCCAGCAGTGAAGGGGACAGGGTGACTAACACCTTC. Residues: CASSEGDRVTNTF.

The chain carries TRBV7-3 and TRBJ1-1; D is unclear. The CDR3 is 13 amino acids. Germline loops: CDR1 SGHTA, CDR2 FQGTGA. Deletions cut 5 bases from V and 1 base from J, with 8 bases between. DNA for the CDR3: TGTGCCAGCAGCACACAATCGAACACTGAAGCTTTCTTT. It is translated as CASSTQSNTEAFF.

The rearrangement uses TRBV4-1 and TRBJ2-7; 11 nucleotides agree with TRBD1. Looked up from germline, CDR1 is MGHRA and CDR2 is YSYEKL. The CDR3 contains 16 residues. J lost 5 bases, V lost 1 base, and 7 bases had no gene match. CDR3: CASSQGTGTGGNEQYF. The CDR3 nucleotides are TGCGCCAGCAGCCAAGGTACCGGGACAGGGGGGAACGAGCAGTACTTC.

This clonotype has only a few counts. The chain carries TRBV20-1 and TRBJ1-1; 8 nucleotides match TRBD1. J gave up 8 bases and V 6 bases, and 14 bases lay outside the gene matches. The germline gives CDR1 DFQATT, CDR2 SNEGSKA (reference sequence). The CDR3 has 14 residues. The CDR3 DNA sequence: TGCAGTGCCCAATCCCCCAACAGGGGGACGGAAGCTTTCTTT. Protein sequence: CSAQSPNRGTEAFF.

This clonotype was seen many times. The V and J genes are TRBV20-1 and TRBJ2-1, with TRBD2 matching over 7 bases. The CDR3 covers 17 residues. The germline V gene has CDR1 DFQATT and CDR2 SNEGSKA (reference sequence). Germline trimming cut 2 bases from V and 0 bases from J; bases unmatched to any gene: 10. The CDR3: CSARNPLAGSSYNEQFF. CDR3 DNA: TGCAGTGCTAGAAATCCCTTAGCGGGTAGCTCCTACAATGAGCAGTTCTTC.

This chain connects TRBV7-6 to TRBJ2-7; 14 bases are shared with TRBD2. The V segment lost 3 bases and the J segment 3 bases; nucleotides outside the gene matches: 7. The CDR3 runs to 17 residues. Germline V gene sequence: CDR1 SGHVS, CDR2 FNYEAQ. CDR3 coding DNA: TGTGCCAGCAGCTTGGGACTAGCGGGAGAGTCTGACTACGAGCAGTACTTC. This encodes CASSLGLAGESDYEQYF.

This chain uses TRBV29-1 with TRBJ2-7, with TRBD2 matching 7 bases. V trimming: 4 bases; J trimming: 3 bases; junction bases outside the gene matches: 0. The CDR3 has 11 amino acids. CDR1 and CDR2 (germline): SQVTM, ANQGSEA. The CDR3 sequence: CSVGGGYEQYF. The CDR3 region has the DNA TGCAGCGTTGGGGGGGGCTACGAGCAGTACTTC.

In this sample, this clonotype turned up a few times. The CDR3 DNA is TGTGCCAGCAGCTTTACGACTCCTAACTATGGCTACACCTTC. Translation gives CASSFTTPNYGYTF. The chain links TRBV5-6 to TRBJ1-2; no clear D gene. CDR1 and CDR2 from the germline V gene are SGHDT and YYEEEE. The CDR3 is 14 residues long. Trimming took 2 bases from V and 0 from J, leaving 8 bases between them.

There are a few counts of this clonotype. This chain links TRBV7-9 with TRBJ1-2, with D possibly matching TRBD1 (5 bases). Per germline, CDR1 SEHNR and CDR2 FQNEAQ (reference sequence). Trimming cost V 3 bases and J 2 bases, with 7 bases left between them. The CDR3 has 13 amino acids. CDR3 nucleotide sequence: TGTGCCAGCAGCTTGGGGACCAACTATGGCTACACCTTC. It encodes CASSLGTNYGYTF. Full variable domain (remainder filled in from reference TRBV7-9 and TRBJ1-2): DTGVSQNPRHKITKRGQNVTFRCDPISEHNRLYWYRQTLGQGPEFLTYFQNEAQLEKSRLLSDRFSAERPKGSFSTLEIQRTEQGDSAMYLCASSLGTNYGYTFGSGTRLTVV.

The chain recombines TRBV24-1 with TRBJ2-3, with D tentatively TRBD1 (6 bases). The length of the CDR3 is 18 residues. The germline V and J ends were trimmed by 1 base and 0 bases, with 16 bases remaining between them. CDR1 is KGHDR, CDR2 SFDVKD, per germline. CDR3 coding DNA: TGTGCCACCAGTGATTTCGGATCCCGGGACATAAGCACAGATACGCAGTATTTT. Translation gives CATSDFGSRDISTDTQYF.

The V gene is TRBV5-1, the J gene TRBJ1-2; no definite D call. The V gene's germline CDR1 is SGHRS and CDR2 YFSETQ. This CDR3 contains 15 residues. Trimming removed 0 bases from V and 0 bases from J, with 9 bases in between. The CDR3 is CASSLAPAPNYGYTF. The CDR3, as DNA: TGCGCCAGCAGCTTGGCCCCAGCCCCTAACTATGGCTACACCTTC.

This clonotype was recorded a few times. V is TRBV2 and J is TRBJ2-6; D uncertain. Trimming shortened V by 0 bases and J by 2 bases, and 5 bases separated the two germline ends. Germline-derived CDR1 and CDR2 are SNHLY and FYNNEI. The CDR3 consists of 15 residues. CDR3 in amino acids: CASSEAWTGANVLTF. DNA of the CDR3: TGTGCCAGCAGTGAAGCGTGGACTGGGGCCAACGTCCTGACTTTC.

The chain couples TRBV27 to TRBJ2-3; 12 bases match TRBD2. Germline V gene data show CDR1 as MNHEY and CDR2 as SMNVEV (reference sequence). The CDR3 is 21 residues long. The V gene end was trimmed by 6 bases and the J gene end by 3 bases; junction bases not matched to a gene: 22. The CDR3 region is CASSPLWSRTSGVKRTDTQYF. The DNA of the CDR3 is TGTGCCAGCAGCCCTCTTTGGAGTCGGACTAGCGGGGTGAAGAGGACAGATACGCAGTATTTT.

This clonotype was picked up a small number of times. This sequence joins TRBV19 and TRBJ1-1, with D possibly matching TRBD1 (6 bases). Germline loops: CDR1 LNHDA, CDR2 SQIVND (reference sequence). Trimming took off 5 bases at V and 3 bases at J, with 13 bases between the two ends. The CDR3 totals 14 residues. Written as DNA, the CDR3 is TGTGCCAGTAGTCTTCGGGACATATACACTGAAGCTTTCTTT. Translated: CASSLRDIYTEAFF.

This clonotype occurred a few times. V usage is TRBV6-2 or TRBV6-3 and J usage is TRBJ2-7; no clear D gene. The ends were cut back, 6 bases at V and 1 base at J, with 10 bases in the middle. Germline values: CDR1 MNHEY, CDR2 SVGEGT. The CDR3 spans 13 residues. The CDR3 DNA follows: TGTGCCAGCAGAAGTGACCTTTCCTACGAGCAGTACTTC. Protein: CASRSDLSYEQYF.

This clonotype has only a few counts. This chain connects TRBV20-1 to TRBJ2-1; D is unclear. Germline values: CDR1 DFQATT, CDR2 SNEGSKA (reference sequence). This CDR3 is 11 amino acids long. The CDR3 nucleotides are TGCGGTTTCCCCACGAACAATGAGCAGTTCTTC. This translates into CGFPTNNEQFF.

The rearrangement joins TRBV19 to TRBJ2-1, with a possible D match to TRBD2 (6 bases). Trimming removed 5 bases at V and 5 bases at J, with 19 bases between. The CDR3 consists of 16 residues. CDR1 and CDR2 (germline): LNHDA, SQIVND (reference sequence). The CDR3: CASSPLGGMPHNEQFF. The CDR3, as DNA: TGTGCCAGTAGTCCCCTTGGCGGGATGCCCCACAATGAGCAGTTCTTC.

This clonotype came up once. The rearrangement uses TRBV5-6 and TRBJ2-4; TRBD1 matches at 8 bases. Per germline, CDR1 SGHDT and CDR2 YYEEEE. J gave up 8 bases and V 4 bases, and 8 bases lay outside the gene matches. The CDR3 extends over 14 amino acids. The CDR3 DNA is TGTGCCAGCAGCCTCAGGACAGGGCGCGACATTCAGTACTTC. Residues: CASSLRTGRDIQYF.

The V and J genes are TRBV2 and TRBJ1-1; D unresolved. This CDR3 comprises 15 residues. Trimming left V 4 bases short and J 0 bases short, with 12 bases between. Germline CDR1 reads SNHLY; CDR2 reads FYNNEI. The CDR3 protein is CASSGWAGMNTEAFF. CDR3 DNA sequence: TGTGCCAGCAGTGGTTGGGCCGGAATGAACACTGAAGCTTTCTTT.

This clonotype was counted a few times. This chain uses TRBV11-1 with TRBJ2-3; TRBD2 might be the D (5 bases). Trimming removed 4 bases at V and 8 bases at J, with 16 bases between. Germline CDR1 and CDR2: SGHAT and FQDESV (reference sequence). This CDR3 comprises 14 residues. CDR3 DNA sequence: TGTGCCAGCAGCTCCCTCGACCGGAGGTCTACGCAGTATTTT. It codes for CASSSLDRRSTQYF.

V is TRBV30 and J is TRBJ2-3; D uncertain. This CDR3 contains 13 residues. CDR1 GTSNPN and CDR2 SVGIG come from the germline V gene (reference sequence). The V and J ends lost 2 bases and 0 bases respectively, with 6 bases between them. CDR3 amino acids: CAWSTASTDTQYF. Written as DNA, the CDR3 is TGTGCCTGGAGTACAGCTAGCACAGATACGCAGTATTTT.